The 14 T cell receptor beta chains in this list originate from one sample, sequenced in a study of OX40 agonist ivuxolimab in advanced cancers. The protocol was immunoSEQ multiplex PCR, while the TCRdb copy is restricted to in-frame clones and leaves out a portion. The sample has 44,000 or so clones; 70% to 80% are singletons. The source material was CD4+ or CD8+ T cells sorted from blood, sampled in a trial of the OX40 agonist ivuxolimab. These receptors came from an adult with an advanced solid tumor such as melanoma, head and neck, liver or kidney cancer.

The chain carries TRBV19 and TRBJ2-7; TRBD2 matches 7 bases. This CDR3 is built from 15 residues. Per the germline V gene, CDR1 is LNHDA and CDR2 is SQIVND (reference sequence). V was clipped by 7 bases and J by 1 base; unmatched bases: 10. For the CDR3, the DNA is TGTGCCAGTAACAGTCGCGGGAGTGGTTCCTACGAGCAGTACTTC. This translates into CASNSRGSGSYEQYF.

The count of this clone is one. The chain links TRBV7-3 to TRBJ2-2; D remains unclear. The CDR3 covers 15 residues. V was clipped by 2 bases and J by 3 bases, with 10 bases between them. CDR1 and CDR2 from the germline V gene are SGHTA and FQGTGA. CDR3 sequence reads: CASSLFPQYTGELFF. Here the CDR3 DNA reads TGTGCCAGCAGCTTATTTCCCCAGTACACCGGGGAGCTGTTTTTT. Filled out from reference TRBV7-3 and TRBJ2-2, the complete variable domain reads GAGVSQTPSNKVTEKGKYVELRCDPISGHTALYWYRQSLGQGPEFLIYFQGTGAADDSGLPNDRFFAVRPEGSVSTLKIQRTERGDSAVYLCASSLFPQYTGELFFGEGSRLTVL.

The CDR3 DNA follows: TGTGCCAGCAGCCCTATCGAAAGGGGACAGGGCGGCACTGAAGCTTTCTTT. Translating it yields CASSPIERGQGGTEAFF. J is TRBJ1-1 and V is TRBV11-1, with 9 nucleotides matching TRBD1. The CDR3 covers 17 residues. Germline values: CDR1 SGHAT, CDR2 FQDESV (reference sequence). J gave up 4 bases and V 5 bases, and 14 bases lay outside the gene matches.

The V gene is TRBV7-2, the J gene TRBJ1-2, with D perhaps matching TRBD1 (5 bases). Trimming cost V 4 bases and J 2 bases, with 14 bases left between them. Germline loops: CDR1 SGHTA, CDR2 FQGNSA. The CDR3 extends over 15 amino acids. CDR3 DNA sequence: TGTGCCAGCAGCTCACCGGCGCGGGGGAACTATGGCTACACCTTC. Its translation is CASSSPARGNYGYTF.

This CDR3 reads CASSYSRQDQPQHF. The CDR3 DNA is TGTGCCAGCAGTTACTCGAGGCAGGACCAGCCCCAGCATTTT. V and J are TRBV6-5 and TRBJ1-5; D is unresolved. Germline CDR1 is MNHEY and CDR2 is SVGAGI. The CDR3 has 14 amino acids. Trimming cost V 0 bases and J 7 bases, with 10 bases left between them.

CDR3 DNA sequence: TGTGCCAGTATGGGACAGGGAAACACCGGGGAGCTGTTTTTT. It specifies CASMGQGNTGELFF. V gene TRBV6-1 combines with J gene TRBJ2-2; 9 bases agree with TRBD1. Germline V lookup: CDR1 MNHNS, CDR2 SASEGT. Trimming cost V 9 bases and J 2 bases; bases outside gene matches: 4. The CDR3 contains 14 residues.

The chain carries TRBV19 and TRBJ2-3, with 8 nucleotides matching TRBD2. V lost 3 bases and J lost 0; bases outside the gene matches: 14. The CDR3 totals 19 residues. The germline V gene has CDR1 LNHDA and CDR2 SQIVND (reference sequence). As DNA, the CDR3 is TGTGCCAGTAGTATTGGCCCCGGGGAGCGGGGGAGGAGCACAGATACGCAGTATTTT. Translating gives CASSIGPGERGRSTDTQYF.

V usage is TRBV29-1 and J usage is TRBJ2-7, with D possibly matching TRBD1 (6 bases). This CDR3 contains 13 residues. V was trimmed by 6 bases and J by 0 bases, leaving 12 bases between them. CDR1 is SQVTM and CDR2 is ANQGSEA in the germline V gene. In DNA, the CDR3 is TGCAGCGTCAGGGGCTGGAGCTCCTACGAGCAGTACTTC. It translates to CSVRGWSSYEQYF.

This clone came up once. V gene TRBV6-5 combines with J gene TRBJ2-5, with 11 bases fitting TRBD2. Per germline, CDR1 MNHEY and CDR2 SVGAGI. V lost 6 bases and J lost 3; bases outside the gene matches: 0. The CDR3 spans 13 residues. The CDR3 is CASRLAGEETQYF. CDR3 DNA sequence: TGTGCCAGCAGACTAGCGGGAGAAGAGACCCAGTACTTC.

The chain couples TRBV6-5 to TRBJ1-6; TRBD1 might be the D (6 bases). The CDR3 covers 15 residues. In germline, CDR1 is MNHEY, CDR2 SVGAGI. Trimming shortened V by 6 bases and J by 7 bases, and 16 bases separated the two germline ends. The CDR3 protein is CASRTSGTQNSPLHF. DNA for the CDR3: TGTGCCAGCAGAACCTCCGGGACACAGAATTCACCCCTCCACTTT.

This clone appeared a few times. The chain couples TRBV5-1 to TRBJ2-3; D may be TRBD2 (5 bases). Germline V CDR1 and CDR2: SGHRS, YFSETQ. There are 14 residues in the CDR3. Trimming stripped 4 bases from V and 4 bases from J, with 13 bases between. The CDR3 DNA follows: TGCGCCAGCAGCCTCTCCATCGGGGCAGATACGCAGTATTTT. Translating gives CASSLSIGADTQYF.

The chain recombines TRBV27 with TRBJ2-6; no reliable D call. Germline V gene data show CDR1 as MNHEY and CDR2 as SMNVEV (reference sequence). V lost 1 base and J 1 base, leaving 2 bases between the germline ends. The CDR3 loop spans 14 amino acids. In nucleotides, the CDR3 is TGTGCCAGCAGTTTATATTCTGGGGCCAACGTCCTGACTTTC. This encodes CASSLYSGANVLTF.

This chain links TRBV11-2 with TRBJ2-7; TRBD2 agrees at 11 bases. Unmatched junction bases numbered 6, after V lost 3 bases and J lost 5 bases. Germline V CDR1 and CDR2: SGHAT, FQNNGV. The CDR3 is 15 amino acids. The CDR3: CASSFLAGGFHEQYF. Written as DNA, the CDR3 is TGTGCCAGCAGCTTTCTAGCGGGAGGTTTCCACGAGCAGTACTTC.

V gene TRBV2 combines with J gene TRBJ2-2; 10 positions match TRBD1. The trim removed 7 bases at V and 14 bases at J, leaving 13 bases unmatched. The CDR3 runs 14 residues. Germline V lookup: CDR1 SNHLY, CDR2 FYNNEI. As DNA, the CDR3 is TGTGCCAGCAACCTCGGACAGGGGGGGTCTTTCCTGTTTTTT. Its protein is CASNLGQGGSFLFF.